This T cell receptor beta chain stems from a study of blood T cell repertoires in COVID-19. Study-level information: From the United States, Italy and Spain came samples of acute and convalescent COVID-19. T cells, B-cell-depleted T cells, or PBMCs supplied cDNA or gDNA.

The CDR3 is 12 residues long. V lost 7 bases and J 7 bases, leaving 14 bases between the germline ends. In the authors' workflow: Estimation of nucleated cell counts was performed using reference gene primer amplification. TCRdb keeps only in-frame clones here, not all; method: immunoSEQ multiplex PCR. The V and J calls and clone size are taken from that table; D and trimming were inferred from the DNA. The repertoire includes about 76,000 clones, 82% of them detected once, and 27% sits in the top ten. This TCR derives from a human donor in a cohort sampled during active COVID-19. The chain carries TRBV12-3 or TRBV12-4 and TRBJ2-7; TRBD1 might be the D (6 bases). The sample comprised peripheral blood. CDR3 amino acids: CASTARGNEQYF. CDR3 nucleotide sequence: TGTGCCAGCACCGCAAGGGGGAATGAGCAGTACTTC.